This entry concerns a single T cell receptor beta chain. Its recognized antigen is unknown. The data were taken from a study of control samples from healthy donors and cancer patients (TCRdb year 2020). Libraries were constructed by the immunoSEQ multiplex PCR assay. Not all clones reach the TCRdb copy of this immuneACCESS table, which keeps in-frame sequences only. Checked studies attribute under half of the gap to unresolved V genes and leave the rest unexplained. The table for this sample lists under 200,000 clones. The ten largest clones capture under 2.5% of the sample. The germline V gene sets CDR1 to SGDLS and CDR2 to YYNGEE. The CDR3, from cysteine to phenylalanine, totals 13 residues. Only the CDR3 region is kept as DNA, spanning 39 bases read in frame from base 1. V lost 0 bases and J lost 8 bases; the stretch between them is 9 bases long.

In this chain, TRBV9 is recombined with TRBJ1-3; no D segment can be confidently identified. This TCR came from a young woman in good health. Sequenced: blood. The CDR3 here reads CASSVVERDTIYF. The sequence in DNA is TGTGCCAGCAGCGTAGTGGAGCGGGACACCATATATTTT.